Listed below are T cell receptor beta chains from one sample, sequenced in a study of T-cell reconstitution after alpha-beta-depleted transplantation in children. TCRdb reprocessed the PCR reads with MiXCR, giving one entry per CDR3 protein. This table has approximately 650,000 distinct CDR3 sequences, around 13% appearing once. This material consisted of PBMCs, taken before TCRalphabeta/CD19-depleted stem cell transplant. These TCRs come from a girl aged 2 to 9 with congenital amegakaryocytic thrombocytopenia, due to receive a stem cell transplant. CDR3s include the opening cysteine and the closing phenylalanine or tryptophan. D genes are given only for firm matches. The size field is filled for only some rows; it gives once, few, many or a size class.

clone size | J gene | V gene | D gene | CDR3 DNA | CDR3 protein
. | TRBJ2-1 | TRBV20-1 | TRBD2 | TGCAGTGCTACCCCACGGGCTAGCGGGACCTACAATGAGCAGTTCTTC | CSATPRASGTYNEQFF
. | TRBJ2-1 | TRBV11-1 | TRBD1 | TGTGCCAGCAGTTTGACCGGGACAGGGGGCTTCTCCTACAATGAGCAGTTCTTC | CASSLTGTGGFSYNEQFF
many | TRBJ1-1 | TRBV5-1 | . | TGCGCCAGCAGGGCCTATTCAGTCAAGGTCACTGAAGCTTTCTTT | CASRAYSVKVTEAFF
few | TRBJ2-2 | TRBV7-9 | . | TGTGCCAGCAGCTTTGGCACTAGTGCCGGGGAGCTGTTTTTT | CASSFGTSAGELFF
. | TRBJ2-7 | TRBV3-1 | . | TGTGCCTGCAGCCAAAAAGGTGGCAGGGCCTACGAGCAGTACTTC | CACSQKGGRAYEQYF
many | TRBJ2-7 | TRBV12-3/TRBV12-4 | TRBD2 | TGTGCCAGCAGTACCGGGACTAGCGGACCCTACGAGCAGTACTTC | CASSTGTSGPYEQYF
many | TRBJ2-1 | TRBV20-1 | TRBD2 | TGCAGTGCCCAAAGCGGGAGGGCCTACAATGAGCAGTTCTTC | CSAQSGRAYNEQFF
many | TRBJ2-3 | TRBV15 | TRBD2 | TGTGCCACCAGCAGGACTAGCGGGAACACAGATACGCAGTATTTT | CATSRTSGNTDTQYF
many | TRBJ2-1 | TRBV3-1 | . | TGTGCCAGCAGCCGTGCGGGACACAACTACAATGAGCAGTTCTTC | CASSRAGHNYNEQFF
many | TRBJ1-5 | TRBV5-1 | . | TGCGCCAGCAGCTTGGTAGGGGAAAATCAGCCCCAGCATTTT | CASSLVGENQPQHF
. | TRBJ2-1 | TRBV5-1 | TRBD1 | TGCGCCAGCAGCTTGGCCGGGGACAGGGACGCCAATGAGCAGTTCTTC | CASSLAGDRDANEQFF
. | TRBJ2-1 | TRBV29-1 | . | TGCAGCGATGAACTATCGAGGGAGGGACAATTTGGGCAGTTCTTC | CSDELSREGQFGQFF
many | TRBJ1-2 | TRBV5-5 | . | TGTGCCAGCAGCTTGGCCTCGGGGGCGCTAACTGTTGGCTACACCTTC | CASSLASGALTVGYTF
many | TRBJ2-5 | TRBV5-1 | TRBD2 | TGCGCCAGCAGCTCCGGACTAGAAGAGACCCAGTACTTC | CASSSGLEETQYF
many | TRBJ2-5 | TRBV5-1 | TRBD1 | TGCGCCAGCAGCTTCCGCGACAGGGTCCAAGAGACCCAGTACTTC | CASSFRDRVQETQYF
many | TRBJ2-5 | TRBV29-1 | TRBD1 | TGCAGCGAGGGACAGGGGCTTAGAGAGACCCAGTACTTC | CSEGQGLRETQYF
once | TRBJ1-5 | TRBV12-3/TRBV12-4 | . | TGTGCCAGCAGTTCCCACAGGGATGAAGGTCAGCCCCAGCATTTT | CASSSHRDEGQPQHF
few | TRBJ2-3 | TRBV29-1 | . | TGCAGCGCCGTAAGCGGGCTCACAGATACGCAGTATTTT | CSAVSGLTDTQYF
many | TRBJ2-5 | TRBV29-1 | . | TGCAGCGTTAAACTCAGGGTTCAAGAGACCCAGTACTTC | CSVKLRVQETQYF
few | TRBJ2-1 | TRBV20-1 | . | TGCAGTGGTCGACTTCTGCGGATAGGTCGACACAATGAGCAGTTCTTC | CSGRLLRIGRHNEQFF
. | TRBJ2-2 | TRBV5-1 | TRBD1 | TGCGCCAGCAGCCCCCTGCCGTTGGGACAGGCGAACACCGGGGAGCTGTTTTTT | CASSPLPLGQANTGELFF
many | TRBJ2-1 | TRBV25-1 | . | TGTGCCAGCAGTGCGCGGAATGACTACAATGAGCAGTTCTTC | CASSARNDYNEQFF
many | TRBJ1-2 | TRBV6-5 | . | TGTGCCAGCAGTTACTCGATCTTGGGGGGCGCGAGATATGGCTACACCTTC | CASSYSILGGARYGYTF
. | TRBJ2-7 | TRBV20-1 | TRBD2 | TGCAGTGCTATTCCCGAGACTAGCGGGTCCTACGAGCAGTACTTC | CSAIPETSGSYEQYF
many | TRBJ1-2 | TRBV20-1 | . | TGCAGTGCTAGAGCTCCGGGGGTTCTGGACTATGGCTACACCTTC | CSARAPGVLDYGYTF
. | TRBJ2-2 | TRBV5-1 | . | TGCGCCAGCAGCTTCGGTGCTGCAGGGAACACCGGGGAGCTGTTTTTT | CASSFGAAGNTGELFF
. | TRBJ2-7 | TRBV3-1 | . | TGTGCCAGCAGCCATCCCACCACCTACGAGCAGTACTTC | CASSHPTTYEQYF
many | TRBJ2-1 | TRBV20-1 | TRBD1 | TGCAGTGCTAGCTCGACAGGGACGCACAATGAGCAGTTCTTC | CSASSTGTHNEQFF
many | TRBJ2-1 | TRBV29-1 | . | TGCAGCGTTGTAGGGCTAGCCTACAATGAGCAGTTCTTC | CSVVGLAYNEQFF
many | TRBJ2-2 | TRBV20-1 | TRBD1 | TGCAGTGTATCGAACAGGGGGACGGCCGGGGAGCTGTTTTTT | CSVSNRGTAGELFF
many | TRBJ2-1 | TRBV12-3/TRBV12-4 | TRBD2 | TGTGCCAGCAGTTTTAGGAACAGGAACCTCCGAGCGGGAGGCACCAATGAGCAGTTCTTC | CASSFRNRNLRAGGTNEQFF
few | TRBJ2-5 | TRBV6-5 | TRBD2 | TGTGCCAGCACCTACTGGACTAGCGAAAACCAAGAGACCCAGTACTTC | CASTYWTSENQETQYF
. | TRBJ2-5 | TRBV12-3/TRBV12-4 | . | TGTGCCAGCAGTTTGGACGGGAGAAGCTGGGAGACCCAGTACTTC | CASSLDGRSWETQYF
many | TRBJ1-1 | TRBV29-1 | TRBD1 | TGCAGCGTTGAAGATCGAGGAGCAGGGGGCTTCCGAGCTTTCTTT | CSVEDRGAGGFRAFF
many | TRBJ1-1 | TRBV12-3/TRBV12-4 | . | TGTGCCAGCAGTTTACTCGTAAGGGGGGGGGACACTGAAGCTTTCTTT | CASSLLVRGGDTEAFF
many | TRBJ2-3 | TRBV28 | . | TGTGCCAGCAGTTTATTTCCAGGGGATACGCAGTATTTT | CASSLFPGDTQYF
few | TRBJ2-1 | TRBV20-1 | TRBD2 | TGCAGTGCTAGATCCCCCTCTTTTGCCGGGACTAGCGTACACAATGAGCAGTTCTTC | CSARSPSFAGTSVHNEQFF
. | TRBJ1-4 | TRBV30 | . | TGTGCCTGGAGTCGTAACTGGGGGACTAATGAAAAACTGTTTTTT | CAWSRNWGTNEKLFF
many | TRBJ2-1 | TRBV29-1 | . | TGCAGCGTTGAAGATGGCGGGATATCCTACAATGAGCAGTTCTTC | CSVEDGGISYNEQFF
. | TRBJ2-7 | TRBV3-1 | . | TGTGCCAGCAGACACCTCGGGGACGAGCAGTACTTC | CASRHLGDEQYF
few | TRBJ2-2 | TRBV12-3/TRBV12-4 | . | TGTGCCTTACGACACTCGCGTGGGGAGCTGTTTTTT | CALRHSRGELFF
many | TRBJ1-5 | TRBV29-1 | . | TGCAGCGCCTCGCGATGGGGGGGCAACGGCAATCAGCCCCAGCATTTT | CSASRWGGNGNQPQHF
many | TRBJ2-1 | TRBV5-1 | TRBD1 | TGCGCCAGCAGCTTCTCCACAGGGGCCTACAATGAGCAGTTCTTC | CASSFSTGAYNEQFF
many | TRBJ2-7 | TRBV20-1 | . | TGCAGTGCTAGTAATCCCGGCGAGCAGTACTTC | CSASNPGEQYF
. | TRBJ1-2 | TRBV7-9 | TRBD1 | TGTGCCAGCAGCTTAGGGACAGGGCCGGGCTACACCTTC | CASSLGTGPGYTF
. | TRBJ2-1 | TRBV7-9 | TRBD2 | TGTGCCAGCAGCTTAGGGATAGCGGGAGCCTACAATGAGCAGTTCTTC | CASSLGIAGAYNEQFF
. | TRBJ2-3 | TRBV5-1 | TRBD2 | TGCGCCAGCACCTTGGGTAGCGGGAGTAGCACAGATACGCAGTATTTT | CASTLGSGSSTDTQYF